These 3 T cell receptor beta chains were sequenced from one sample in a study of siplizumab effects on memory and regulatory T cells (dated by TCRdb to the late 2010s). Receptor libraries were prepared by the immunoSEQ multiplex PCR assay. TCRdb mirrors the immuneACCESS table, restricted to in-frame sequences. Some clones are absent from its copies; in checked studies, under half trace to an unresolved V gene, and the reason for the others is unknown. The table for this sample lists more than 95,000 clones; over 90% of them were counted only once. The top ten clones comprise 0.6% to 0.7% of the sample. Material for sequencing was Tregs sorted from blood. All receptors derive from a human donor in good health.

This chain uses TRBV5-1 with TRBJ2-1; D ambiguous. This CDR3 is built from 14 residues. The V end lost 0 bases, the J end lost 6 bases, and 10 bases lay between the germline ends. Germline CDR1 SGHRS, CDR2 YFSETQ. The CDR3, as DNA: TGCGCCAGCAGCTTGGTTATCGGAACCAATGAGCAGTTCTTC. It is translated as CASSLVIGTNEQFF.

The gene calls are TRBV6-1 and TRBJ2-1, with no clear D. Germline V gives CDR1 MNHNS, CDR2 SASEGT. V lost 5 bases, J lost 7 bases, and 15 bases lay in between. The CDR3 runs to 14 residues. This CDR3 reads CASSMRPTRNEQFF. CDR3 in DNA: TGTGCCAGCAGTATGAGACCTACCAGGAATGAGCAGTTCTTC.

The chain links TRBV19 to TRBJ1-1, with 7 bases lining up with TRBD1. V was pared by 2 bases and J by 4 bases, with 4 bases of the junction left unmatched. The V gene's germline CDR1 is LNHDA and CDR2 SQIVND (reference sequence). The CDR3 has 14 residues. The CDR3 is CASSILQGFTEAFF. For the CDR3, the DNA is TGTGCCAGTAGTATACTACAGGGGTTCACTGAAGCTTTCTTT.